The 21 T cell receptor beta chains presented below share a single source sample, sequenced in a study of radiotherapy plus CTLA-4 blockade in lung cancer (dated by TCRdb to about 2018). The library was obtained by the immunoSEQ multiplex PCR assay. The table comes from immuneACCESS by way of TCRdb, which keeps in-frame sequences with V and J called. Part of the clones is missing from these tables; in studies checked, under half for an unresolved V gene and the rest for unknown reasons. Counted in this sample were around 72,000 clones; roughly three quarters of them appeared once. The top ten clonotypes cover 7% to 8% of the sample. This specimen was peripheral blood, taken from a patient treated with radiotherapy plus ipilimumab. The source is a human donor with non-small cell lung cancer who had a complete response to radiotherapy plus ipilimumab.

The chain recombines TRBV23-1 with TRBJ1-5; TRBD1 agrees at 8 bases. TRBV23-1 is classed as an ORF, of uncertain function. Trimming at V came to 6 bases and at J to 7 bases, leaving 11 bases not matched to a gene. The CDR3 is made up of 15 amino acids. The CDR3 loop reads CASRLDRAVGQPQHF. CDR3 DNA: TGCGCCAGCAGGCTGGACAGGGCGGTTGGCCAGCCCCAGCATTTT.

The V gene is TRBV11-2, the J gene TRBJ1-2; D gene uncertain. The CDR3 is 14 amino acids. The V gene lost 6 bases and the J gene lost 6 bases, with 17 bases spanning the gap. Germline assignment: CDR1 SGHAT and CDR2 FQNNGV. For the CDR3, the DNA is TGTGCCAGCAGAATGGGGAATCTCGTTGATGGCTACACCTTC. Amino acids: CASRMGNLVDGYTF.

Only one count was recorded for this clone. This chain joins TRBV4-1 and TRBJ1-5, with 9 positions matching TRBD1. The CDR3 runs to 17 residues. V lost 0 bases, J lost 3 bases, and 6 bases stayed unmatched. From germline, CDR1 is MGHRA and CDR2 YSYEKL. The CDR3 protein is CASSQDGDRAYNQPQHF. The CDR3 DNA reads as TGCGCCAGCAGCCAAGATGGGGACAGGGCCTACAATCAGCCCCAGCATTTT.

The chain carries TRBV28 and TRBJ1-1; the D gene is possibly TRBD1 (5 bases). V was shortened by 6 bases and J by 1 base, with 9 bases between the two germline ends. CDR1 is MDHEN and CDR2 is SYDVKM in the germline V gene. The CDR3 runs to 13 residues. CDR3 sequence (DNA): TGTGCCAGCAGGGTTGACAGGAACACTGAAGCTTTCTTT. Protein: CASRVDRNTEAFF.

The rearrangement joins TRBV9 to TRBJ1-3; no reliable D call. The V gene's germline CDR1 is SGDLS and CDR2 YYNGEE. Trimming shortened V by 1 base and J by 8 bases, and 16 bases separated the two germline ends. The CDR3 is 15 residues long. CDR3 amino acids: CASSVSLFHKDTIYF. Here the CDR3 DNA reads TGTGCCAGCAGCGTAAGCCTCTTCCATAAAGACACCATATATTTT.

This clone appeared a single time. V gene TRBV11-3 combines with J gene TRBJ2-1; TRBD2 matches 7 bases. CDR3 size: 16 residues. The V segment lost 5 bases and the J segment 0 bases; nucleotides outside the gene matches: 7. Per germline, CDR1 SGHNT and CDR2 YENEEA. CDR3 nucleotides: TGTGCCAGCAGCGGGAGCGGGGTCAGCTCCTACAATGAGCAGTTCTTC. Encoded protein: CASSGSGVSSYNEQFF. The full variable domain, completed using reference TRBV11-3 and TRBJ2-1, is EAGVVQSPRYKIIEKKQPVAFWCNPISGHNTLYWYLQNLGQGPELLIRYENEEAVDDSQLPKDRFSAERLKGVDSTLKIQPAELGDSAVYLCASSGSGVSSYNEQFFGPGTRLTVL.

The chain uses TRBV11-3 and TRBJ2-2, with D unresolved. V was shortened by 0 bases and J by 7 bases, with 6 bases between the two germline ends. CDR3 length: 13 amino acids. Looked up from germline, CDR1 is SGHNT and CDR2 is YENEEA. The CDR3 loop reads CASSLDRDGELFF. The CDR3 DNA sequence: TGTGCCAGCAGCTTAGATCGCGACGGGGAGCTGTTTTTT.

The gene calls are TRBV7-9 and TRBJ2-7; no reliable D call. The germline V gene has CDR1 SEHNR and CDR2 FQNEAQ (reference sequence). This CDR3 spans 13 amino acids. V was clipped by 1 base and J by 3 bases, with 7 bases between them. This chain's CDR3 is CASSLGADYEQYF. As DNA, the CDR3 is TGTGCCAGCAGCTTAGGGGCCGACTACGAGCAGTACTTC.

This chain uses TRBV11-2 with TRBJ1-1; D gene ambiguous. The CDR3 contains 20 residues. Per the germline V gene, CDR1 is SGHAT and CDR2 is FQNNGV. V lost 0 bases and J 0 bases, leaving 23 bases between the germline ends. CDR3 amino acids: CASSLENGISYTALNTEAFF. The CDR3 nucleotides read TGTGCCAGCAGCTTAGAAAACGGTATAAGCTATACGGCCCTGAACACTGAAGCTTTCTTT.

The chain employs TRBV5-1 and TRBJ1-2; D possibly corresponds to TRBD1 (6 bases). V dropped 4 bases and J dropped 6 bases, with 16 bases sitting between them. The CDR3 totals 14 residues. The germline V gene encodes CDR1 SGHRS and CDR2 YFSETQ. CDR3 loop: CASSPTGYRDGYTF. In nucleotides, the CDR3 is TGCGCCAGCAGCCCTACAGGGTATCGGGATGGCTACACCTTC.

This chain links TRBV5-6 with TRBJ1-5; D is uncertain. Germline CDR1 is SGHDT and CDR2 is YYEEEE. The CDR3 is made up of 15 amino acids. Trimming took off 2 bases at V and 0 bases at J, with 9 bases between the two ends. The CDR3 bases are TGTGCCAGCAGCTTCGGCGTCTCTAGCAATCAGCCCCAGCATTTT. This encodes CASSFGVSSNQPQHF. The complete variable domain, with remaining parts taken from reference TRBV5-6 and TRBJ1-5, reads DAGVTQSPTHLIKTRGQQVTLRCSPKSGHDTVSWYQQALGQGPQFIFQYYEEEERQRGNFPDRFSGHQFPNYSSELNVNALLLGDSALYLCASSFGVSSNQPQHFGDGTRLSIL.

The chain couples TRBV5-1 to TRBJ2-5; 11 nucleotides line up with TRBD2. Trimming cost V 4 bases and J 0 bases; bases outside gene matches: 5. Germline values: CDR1 SGHRS, CDR2 YFSETQ. This CDR3 is built from 16 residues. Here the CDR3 DNA reads TGCGCCAGCAGCAGGGGACTAGCGGTTCACCAAGAGACCCAGTACTTC. It encodes CASSRGLAVHQETQYF.

This chain links TRBV30 with TRBJ2-1; D tentatively fits TRBD1 or TRBD2 (5 bases each). Per germline, CDR1 GTSNPN and CDR2 SVGIG (reference sequence). The CDR3 is 18 amino acids. V lost 5 bases, J lost 0 bases, and 23 bases lay in between. CDR3 nucleotide sequence: TGTGCCTGGGGTCCTGGACTTGGGACGTACAGCTCCTACAATGAGCAGTTCTTC. This translates into CAWGPGLGTYSSYNEQFF.

This clone occurred once. Other DNA sequences in this sample translate to the same CDR3. This chain uses TRBV18 with TRBJ1-1; D is possibly TRBD1 (5 bases). The CDR3 runs 13 residues. V was clipped by 6 bases and J by 3 bases, with 11 bases between them. Germline CDR1 is KGHSH and CDR2 is LQKENI. This CDR3 reads CASSPSRDTEAFF. In DNA, the CDR3 is TGTGCCAGCTCCCCATCCAGGGACACTGAAGCTTTCTTT.

This clone was seen a handful of times. The chain joins TRBV7-2 to TRBJ2-2, with D perhaps being TRBD1 or TRBD2 (5 bases each). V dropped 1 base and J dropped 8 bases, with 11 bases sitting between them. From germline, CDR1 is SGHTA and CDR2 FQGNSA. CDR3 length: 14 amino acids. In DNA form, the CDR3 reads TGTGCCAGCAGCTTAGACGGGACGGGAGGGGAGCTGTTTTTT. Translation gives CASSLDGTGGELFF.

This sequence joins TRBV7-2 and TRBJ1-1; the match to TRBD1 covers 7 bases. The junction had 10 bases not matched to a gene; V was cut back by 5 bases and J by 4 bases. CDR3 length: 15 amino acids. Per germline, CDR1 SGHTA and CDR2 FQGNSA. The CDR3 region has the DNA TGTGCCAGCAGCCCAGGGGGGAGGGTAGGCACTGAAGCTTTCTTT. Translated: CASSPGGRVGTEAFF.

This clone turned up a few times. The CDR3 region has the DNA TGTGCCAGCAGCTTAGGTTTACGGGTTCAAGAGACCCAGTACTTC. The encoded protein is CASSLGLRVQETQYF. The chain carries TRBV7-6 and TRBJ2-5; D is unresolved. Trimming removed 1 base from V and 2 bases from J, with 11 bases in between. CDR3 length equals 15 residues. Germline CDR1 and CDR2: SGHVS and FNYEAQ.

The V gene is TRBV7-2, the J gene TRBJ2-1, with 7 bases fitting TRBD1. After removal of 1 base from V and 4 bases from J, the junction contained 4 bases not matched to a gene. The CDR3 is 15 amino acids. Per the germline V gene, CDR1 is SGHTA and CDR2 is FQGNSA. CDR3 DNA sequence: TGTGCCAGCAGCTTAGAAGGGGGCTTTTACAATGAGCAGTTCTTC. It codes for CASSLEGGFYNEQFF.

The V gene is TRBV9, the J gene TRBJ2-5, with 9 bases lining up with TRBD1. V trimming: 4 bases; J trimming: 5 bases; junction bases outside the gene matches: 9. This CDR3 comprises 15 residues. From germline, CDR1 is SGDLS and CDR2 YYNGEE. For the CDR3, the DNA is TGTGCCAGCAGCACTAGACAGGGGGTTAGGGAGACCCAGTACTTC. Translating it yields CASSTRQGVRETQYF.

This clone was detected only once. The sample carries other DNA sequences with the same CDR3. The chain uses TRBV19 and TRBJ1-5, with D uncertain. CDR1 is LNHDA, CDR2 SQIVND, per germline (reference sequence). This CDR3 has 12 amino acids. Trimming took off 1 base at V and 4 bases at J, with 2 bases between the two ends. The CDR3 is CASSIGNQPQHF. CDR3 sequence (DNA): TGTGCCAGTAGTATAGGAAATCAGCCCCAGCATTTT.

This chain connects TRBV19 to TRBJ1-2; 8 nucleotides agree with TRBD1. The CDR3 runs 13 residues. Germline values: CDR1 LNHDA, CDR2 SQIVND (reference sequence). V trimming: 5 bases; J trimming: 8 bases; junction bases outside the gene matches: 7. CDR3 nucleotide sequence: TGTGCCAGTAGTCGGCCAGGGGGCTTAGGCTACACCTTC. It encodes CASSRPGGLGYTF.